Listed here are 20 T cell receptor beta chains from one sample, sequenced in a study of T cells in Graves' hyperthyroidism and ophthalmopathy. The CDR3 regions of TCR beta were amplified from RNA transcripts. The HTBI primer set drove a first-round RT-PCR of the TCR CDR3. TCRdb ran MiXCR on the multiplex PCR reads and lists one entry per CDR3 protein. This table holds over 650,000 distinct CDR3 sequences, 45% found once. Sequencing was carried out using peripheral blood or thyroid tissue (not recorded which). These TCRs come from an adult man with Graves' disease, either hyperthyroidism or ophthalmopathy (not recorded which).

Concerning this clonotype itself: One end of the junction fails to match germline, which may point to a read error. V usage is TRBV7-2 and J usage is TRBJ1-6; 7 nucleotides align to TRBD1. CDR1 is SGHTA and CDR2 is FQGNSA in the germline V gene. The CDR3 sequence is 15 residues long. The DNA of the CDR3 is TGTGCCAGCAGCTTAGAGGGGGCGCCGAATTCACCCCTTCACTTT. It yields the protein CASSLEGAPNSPLHF.

This clonotype was counted once. The chain carries TRBV29-1 and TRBJ2-5; possibly TRBD1 for D (5 bases). The V end was cut by 8 bases, the J end by 5 bases, with 12 bases between. The CDR3 has 11 amino acids. Germline CDR1 and CDR2: SQVTM and ANQGSEA. The CDR3 here is CSLGPGETQYF. The CDR3 bases are TGCAGCTTAGGTCCAGGGGAGACCCAGTACTTC.

This clonotype was observed many times. The chain combines TRBV2 with TRBJ1-2; D call uncertain. V was pared by 2 bases and J by 6 bases, with 19 bases between. This CDR3 comprises 16 residues. Germline V CDR1 and CDR2: SNHLY, FYNNEI. The CDR3 DNA sequence: TGTGCCAGCAGTGAAACCATGAAGGGAGGCGTAGATGGCTACACCTTC. It encodes CASSETMKGGVDGYTF.

This clonotype was seen a few times. The chain combines TRBV24-1 with TRBJ1-2; D remains ambiguous. Germline V CDR1 and CDR2: KGHDR, SFDVKD. V lost 11 bases and J 8 bases, leaving 23 bases between the germline ends. The CDR3 totals 14 residues. CDR3 sequence (DNA): TGTGCCAGCTCACCCCCTTCCAAGGTCTACGGCTACACCTTC. This codes for CASSPPSKVYGYTF.

This clonotype was seen ten or more times. The chain joins TRBV2 to TRBJ1-1; D unresolved. V was clipped by 8 bases and J by 6 bases, with 13 bases between them. Germline V gene data show CDR1 as SNHLY and CDR2 as FYNNEI. This CDR3 contains 12 residues. CDR3 in DNA: TGTGCCAGCTACCACGGGGTGCCTGAAGCTTTCTTT. This gives the protein CASYHGVPEAFF.

This clonotype is a singleton in its sample. The chain recombines TRBV24-1 with TRBJ1-4; D gene uncertain. The CDR3 length is 17 residues. The germline V gene has CDR1 KGHDR and CDR2 SFDVKD. Trimming cost V 0 bases and J 6 bases, with 16 bases left between them. For the CDR3, the DNA is TGTGCCACCAGTGATTTGGCGCAGGCAGGAGCCGATGAAAAACTGTTTTTT. This sequence encodes CATSDLAQAGADEKLFF.

The rearrangement links TRBV6-5 to TRBJ2-7; 11 nucleotides line up with TRBD2. The CDR3 runs to 16 residues. Germline values: CDR1 MNHEY, CDR2 SVGAGI. Trimming removed 4 bases from V and 4 bases from J; junction bases left unmatched: 9. CDR3 in DNA: TGTGCCAGCAGTTCAAGAGCGGCTAGCGGGAGGTACGAGCAGTACTTC. Protein: CASSSRAASGRYEQYF.

At least ten counts were recorded for this clonotype. The V and J genes are TRBV20-1 and TRBJ2-5; no clear D. The V end was cut by 0 bases, the J end by 5 bases, with 13 bases between. The germline gives CDR1 DFQATT, CDR2 SNEGSKA (reference sequence). The CDR3 sequence is 14 residues long. As DNA, the CDR3 is TGCAGTGCTAGAGATCAACGAGTCTGGGAGACCCAGTACTTC. It encodes CSARDQRVWETQYF.

This chain connects TRBV10-2 to TRBJ1-2, with 9 bases fitting TRBD1. This CDR3 is 14 amino acids long. The V and J ends lost 4 bases and 10 bases, in that order; junction bases with no gene match: 10. Germline CDR1 is WSHSY and CDR2 is SAAADI. The CDR3 sequence: CASSGDRDGYTYTF. CDR3 sequence (DNA): TGCGCCAGCAGTGGGGACAGGGACGGCTACACCTACACCTTC.

The chain links TRBV7-2 to TRBJ2-7, with 9 bases aligning to TRBD1. The CDR3 is 17 residues long. With 1 base clipped from V and 3 bases from J, the junction kept 10 bases outside the gene matches. CDR1 and CDR2 (germline): SGHTA, FQGNSA. In nucleotides, the CDR3 is TGTGCCAGCAGCTTAGTAGGGTCCGGGACAGGGAGCTACGAGCAGTACTTC. This encodes CASSLVGSGTGSYEQYF.

This clonotype has ten or more counts. At one boundary the junction diverges from the germline segment, which might be a read error. The chain links TRBV10-3 to TRBJ1-2, with 8 bases matching TRBD1. Per germline, CDR1 ENHRY and CDR2 SYGVKD. This CDR3 spans 12 amino acids. In DNA, the CDR3 is TGTGCCAGCAGTGACACCGGGACAGGACTCACCTTC. Translated: CASSDTGTGLTF.

The rearrangement links TRBV5-1 to TRBJ1-4, with D unresolved. This CDR3 has 13 residues. Germline-derived CDR1 and CDR2 are SGHRS and YFSETQ. V lost 0 bases and J lost 2, with 2 bases in between. The CDR3 spells CASSLDTNEKLFF. CDR3 DNA: TGCGCCAGCAGCTTGGACACTAATGAAAAACTGTTTTTT.

This clonotype occurred a few times. The V and J genes are TRBV4-2 and TRBJ1-4; D is perhaps TRBD1 (6 bases). The germline CDR1 and CDR2 sequences are LGHNA and YNFKEQ. V dropped 3 bases and J dropped 7 bases, with 6 bases sitting between them. This CDR3 is 12 amino acids long. In nucleotides, the CDR3 is TGTGCCAGCAGCCAGGGGGCTGAAAAACTGTTTTTT. Its translation is CASSQGAEKLFF.

The sample holds a few counts of this clonotype. V gene TRBV5-1 combines with J gene TRBJ1-2; maybe TRBD1 (6 bases). In germline, CDR1 is SGHRS, CDR2 YFSETQ. Trimming shortened V by 0 bases and J by 5 bases, and 14 bases separated the two germline ends. The CDR3 has 15 residues. CDR3 sequence (DNA): TGCGCCAGCAGCTTGGCAGGACAGAGAGCATATGGCTACACCTTC. This codes for CASSLAGQRAYGYTF.

This sequence joins TRBV12-3 or TRBV12-4 and TRBJ1-5; a possible D gene is TRBD1 (5 bases). This CDR3 region has 15 residues. V was pared by 3 bases and J by 6 bases, with 15 bases between. This CDR3 is CASSFLVGAGQPQHF. CDR3 coding DNA: TGTGCCAGCAGTTTCCTTGTAGGGGCCGGTCAGCCCCAGCATTTT.

Ten or more counts support this clonotype. This chain uses TRBV24-1 with TRBJ1-5, with D uncertain. The CDR3 length is 15 residues. CDR1 and CDR2 from the germline V gene are KGHDR and SFDVKD. Between the trimmed V and J ends, which lost 5 bases and 2 bases, there was a span of 12 bases. The CDR3 loop reads CATSGGGLGNQPQHF. The CDR3 bases are TGTGCCACCAGTGGTGGAGGGCTGGGCAATCAGCCCCAGCATTTT.

The chain combines TRBV19 with TRBJ2-5; TRBD1 or TRBD2 may be the D gene (5 bases each). Trimming left V 1 base short and J 1 base short, with 7 bases between. The CDR3 contains 14 residues. Germline CDR1 reads LNHDA; CDR2 reads SQIVND (reference sequence). CDR3 sequence: CASSIVGTQETQYF. The CDR3 region has the DNA TGTGCCAGTAGTATAGTAGGGACCCAAGAGACCCAGTACTTC.

The J gene is TRBJ1-1, the V gene TRBV7-9; D is possibly TRBD1 (5 bases). Germline-derived CDR1 and CDR2 are SEHNR and FQNEAQ (reference sequence). The CDR3 loop spans 13 amino acids. The V end was cut by 5 bases, the J end by 6 bases, with 13 bases between. CDR3 DNA: TGTGCCAGCAGCCAAGACCAGGGCGCTGAAGCTTTCTTT. Its translation is CASSQDQGAEAFF.

This clonotype has ten or more counts. The gene calls are TRBV2 and TRBJ1-6, with 7 bases matching TRBD1. The ends lost 5 bases at V and 7 bases at J; junction bases unmatched: 5. Germline V gene sequence: CDR1 SNHLY, CDR2 FYNNEI. The CDR3 is made up of 14 amino acids. CDR3 DNA sequence: TGTGCCAGCAGTATGACAGGGATGAATTCACCCCTCCACTTT. Translated, it gives CASSMTGMNSPLHF.

As concerns this clonotype: Germline is not matched at one junction end, which may reflect a read error. The rearrangement joins TRBV10-3 to TRBJ1-4; D is unresolved. This CDR3 has 14 residues. The germline V gene has CDR1 ENHRY and CDR2 SYGVKD. The CDR3 sequence: CASSRSPDDEKLFF. As DNA, the CDR3 is TGTGCCAGCAGTAGGTCACCGGACGATGAAAAACTGTTTTTT.